This T cell receptor beta chain stems from a study of T cell changes during pregnancy in multiple sclerosis (dated by TCRdb to between 2019 and 2020). Regarding the study in general: Changes in the T cell repertoire over the course of pregnancy were examined in this study in women with multiple sclerosis.

Library construction relied on the immunoSEQ multiplex PCR assay. TCRdb limited this immuneACCESS table to in-frame rearrangements with V and J called. A share of clones is missing; checked studies link under half to unresolved V genes, and the rest is unexplained. This sample lists 89,000 or so clones; 91% were detected once. The ten largest clonotypes hold around 3.3% of the sample. Note on this clone: What antigen it recognizes has not been identified. Nothing much larger sits one base from this clone, and base qualities are not available.

From its cysteine to its phenylalanine, the CDR3 spans 14 amino acids. Here the CDR3 DNA is all that survives: 42 bases in frame from base 1. Here V drops 4 bases and J drops 5 bases, and the junction holds 5 bases not matched to any gene. CDR1 SNHLY and CDR2 FYNNEI are derived from the germline V gene. The sequencing used PBMCs, collected in the first trimester of pregnancy. The clonotype was recovered from a female donor in good health, serving as a control in a pregnancy study. Some clones in this sample may be carry-over from other donors' samples. The chain employs TRBV2 and TRBJ2-5; the central 9 bases match TRBD1. The CDR3 here reads CASSATGGWETQYF. The nucleotide sequence is TGTGCCAGCAGTGCGACAGGGGGGTGGGAGACCCAGTACTTC.